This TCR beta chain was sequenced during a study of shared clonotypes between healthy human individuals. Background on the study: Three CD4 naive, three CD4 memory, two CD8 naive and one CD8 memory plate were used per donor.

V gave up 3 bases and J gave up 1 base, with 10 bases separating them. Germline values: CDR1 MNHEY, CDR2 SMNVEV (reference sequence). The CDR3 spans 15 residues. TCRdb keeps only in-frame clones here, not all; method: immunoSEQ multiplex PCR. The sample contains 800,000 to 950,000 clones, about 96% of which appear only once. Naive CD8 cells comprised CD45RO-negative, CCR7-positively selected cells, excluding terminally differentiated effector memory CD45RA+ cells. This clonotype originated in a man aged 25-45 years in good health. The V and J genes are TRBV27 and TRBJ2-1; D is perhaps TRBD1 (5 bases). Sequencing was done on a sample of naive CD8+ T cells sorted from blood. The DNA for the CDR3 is TGTGCCAGCAGTTTGTACCAGGGATCCTACAATGAGCAGTTCTTC. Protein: CASSLYQGSYNEQFF.